This passage covers 3 T cell receptor beta chains from one sample sequenced in a study of blood T cell dynamics during melanoma immunotherapy. The time point is: pre-treatment baseline. Method: immunoSEQ multiplex PCR; TCRdb's copy keeps in-frame clones and lacks some. Among more than 8,500 clones listed, approximately 83% were seen once. The material was blood, obtained from a patient treated with checkpoint blockade. These TCRs come from a human donor with melanoma.

The genes are TRBV6-5 and TRBJ2-2; tentative D call: TRBD1 (6 bases). CDR1 and CDR2 (germline): MNHEY, SVGAGI. The CDR3 is made up of 13 amino acids. With 6 bases removed from V and 4 bases from J, the gap between germline ends came to 9 bases. CDR3 amino acids: CASRQTGTGELFF. The CDR3 DNA sequence: TGTGCCAGCAGACAGACAGGCACCGGGGAGCTGTTTTTT.

V and J are TRBV15 and TRBJ1-5; TRBD1 is a possible D gene (5 bases). In germline, CDR1 is LNHNV, CDR2 YYDKDF (reference sequence). V was trimmed by 3 bases and J by 4 bases, leaving 7 bases between them. The CDR3 covers 13 residues. The CDR3 loop is CATSRDNNQPQHF. The CDR3 coding sequence is TGTGCCACCAGCAGGGACAATAATCAGCCCCAGCATTTT. Full variable domain (rest looked up from reference TRBV15 and TRBJ1-5): DAMVIQNPRYQVTQFGKPVTLSCSQTLNHNVMYWYQQKSSQAPKLLFHYYDKDFNNEADTPDNFQSRRPNTSFCFLDIRSPGLGDTAMYLCATSRDNNQPQHFGDGTRLSIL.

The chain combines TRBV5-4 with TRBJ2-4, with 7 positions matching TRBD1. Per germline, CDR1 SGHNT and CDR2 YYREEE (reference sequence). The V and J ends lost 3 bases and 0 bases, in that order; junction bases with no gene match: 6. The CDR3 loop spans 16 amino acids. CDR3 bases: TGTGCCAGCAGCTCGGGGACAGATCTAGCCAAAAACATTCAGTACTTC. This translates into CASSSGTDLAKNIQYF.